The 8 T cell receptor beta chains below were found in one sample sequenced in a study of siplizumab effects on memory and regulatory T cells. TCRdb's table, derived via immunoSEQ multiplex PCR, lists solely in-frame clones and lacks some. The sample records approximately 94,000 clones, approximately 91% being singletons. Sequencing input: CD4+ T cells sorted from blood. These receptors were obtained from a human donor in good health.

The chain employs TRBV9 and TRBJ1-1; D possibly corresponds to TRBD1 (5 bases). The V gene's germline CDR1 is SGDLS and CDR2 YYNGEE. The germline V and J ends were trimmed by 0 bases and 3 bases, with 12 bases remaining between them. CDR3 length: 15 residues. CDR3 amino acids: CASSVAWGGDTEAFF. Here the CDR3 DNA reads TGTGCCAGCAGCGTAGCTTGGGGAGGGGACACTGAAGCTTTCTTT.

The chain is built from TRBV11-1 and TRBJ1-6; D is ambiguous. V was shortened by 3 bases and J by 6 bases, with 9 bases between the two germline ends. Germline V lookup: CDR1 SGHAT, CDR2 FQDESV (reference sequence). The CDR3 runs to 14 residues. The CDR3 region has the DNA TGTGCCAGCAGCTTCACGGATGGTAATTCACCCCTCCACTTT. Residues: CASSFTDGNSPLHF.

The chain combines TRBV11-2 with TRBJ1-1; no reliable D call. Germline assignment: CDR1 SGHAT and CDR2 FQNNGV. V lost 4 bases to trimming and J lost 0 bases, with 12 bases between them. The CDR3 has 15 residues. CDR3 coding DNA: TGTGCCAGCAGCTCGCACCCGAACCTGAACACTGAAGCTTTCTTT. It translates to CASSSHPNLNTEAFF.

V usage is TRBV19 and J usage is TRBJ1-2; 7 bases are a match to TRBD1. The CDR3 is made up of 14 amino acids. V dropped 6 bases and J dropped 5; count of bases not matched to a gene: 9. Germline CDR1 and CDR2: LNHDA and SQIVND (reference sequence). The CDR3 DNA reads TGTGCCAGTAGGGCCAGGGGGGGAAATTATGGCTACACCTTC. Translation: CASRARGGNYGYTF.

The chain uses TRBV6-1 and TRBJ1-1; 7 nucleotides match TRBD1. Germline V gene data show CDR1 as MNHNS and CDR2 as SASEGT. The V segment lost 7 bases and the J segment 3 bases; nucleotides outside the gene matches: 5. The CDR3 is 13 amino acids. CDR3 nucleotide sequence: TGTGCCAGCAATTGGGACAGTCACACTGAAGCTTTCTTT. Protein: CASNWDSHTEAFF.

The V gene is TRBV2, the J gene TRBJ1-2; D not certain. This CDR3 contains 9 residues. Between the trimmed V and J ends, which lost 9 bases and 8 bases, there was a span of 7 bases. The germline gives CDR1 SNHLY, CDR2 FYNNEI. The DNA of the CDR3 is TGTGCCAGAGAAAACGGCTACACCTTC. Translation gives CARENGYTF.

The CDR3 is CASSLRGQGNTGELFF. CDR3 DNA: TGCGCCAGCAGCTTGAGGGGACAGGGGAACACCGGGGAGCTGTTTTTT. The V and J genes are TRBV5-1 and TRBJ2-2; 9 bases align to TRBD1. Germline loops: CDR1 SGHRS, CDR2 YFSETQ. Germline trimming cut 1 base from V and 1 base from J; bases unmatched to any gene: 2. The CDR3 has 16 residues.

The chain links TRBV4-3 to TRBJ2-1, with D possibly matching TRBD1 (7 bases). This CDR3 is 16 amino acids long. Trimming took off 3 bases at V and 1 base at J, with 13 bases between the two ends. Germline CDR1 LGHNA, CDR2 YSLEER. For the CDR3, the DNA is TGCGCCAGCAGCCAGGGGGGACAGCCTTCCTACAATGAGCAGTTCTTC. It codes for CASSQGGQPSYNEQFF.